The 10 T cell receptor beta chains reported below all come from one sample, sequenced in a study of T cell responses to AZD1222 COVID-19 vaccine. Assay: immunoSEQ multiplex PCR; the TCRdb copy retains only in-frame clones and omits some. This table has around 140,000 clones, roughly 87% appearing once. The specimen was peripheral blood, collected on day 0 of AZD1222 vaccination. Receptor source: an adult in good health.

The chain joins TRBV6-1 to TRBJ2-7; TRBD2 matches at 7 bases. Trimming took 1 base from V and 4 from J; bases not matched to a gene: 7. CDR1 is MNHNS, CDR2 SASEGT, per germline. The CDR3 has 15 residues. CDR3 protein: CASSEDGTSAYEQYF. The CDR3 nucleotides read TGTGCCAGCAGTGAAGACGGCACTAGCGCTTACGAGCAGTACTTC.

In nucleotides, the CDR3 is TGTGCCAGCTTGCGCGACGGGACAACTTCGTACGAGCAGTACTTC. Amino acid sequence: CASLRDGTTSYEQYF. The genes are TRBV28 and TRBJ2-7; D possibly corresponds to TRBD1 (6 bases). Germline V gene data show CDR1 as MDHEN and CDR2 as SYDVKM. The V gene lost 8 bases and the J gene lost 4 bases, with 21 bases spanning the gap. The CDR3 contains 15 residues.

This chain connects TRBV7-8 to TRBJ2-4; 8 nucleotides agree with TRBD2. Germline V gene lookup returns CDR1 SGHVS and CDR2 FQNEAQ. V shed 4 bases, J shed 2 bases, and the junction held 10 bases outside the gene matches. The CDR3 length is 17 residues. The CDR3: CASSSLRGGRTKNIQYF. DNA for the CDR3: TGTGCCAGCAGCTCCCTAAGGGGCGGGAGGACCAAAAACATTCAGTACTTC.

V gene TRBV4-1 combines with J gene TRBJ1-2, with D possibly being TRBD1 (5 bases). Per the germline V gene, CDR1 is MGHRA and CDR2 is YSYEKL. The CDR3 length is 14 residues. With 3 bases removed from V and 4 bases from J, the gap between germline ends came to 12 bases. The CDR3 nucleotides are TGCGCCAGCAGCCAGCCAGACAGACCCTATGGCTACACCTTC. Protein: CASSQPDRPYGYTF.

The chain joins TRBV7-2 to TRBJ1-1; 11 bases fit TRBD1. CDR3 size: 17 residues. From germline, CDR1 is SGHTA and CDR2 FQGNSA. With V trimmed by 0 bases and J by 0 bases, 3 bases remained unmatched. The CDR3 loop reads CASSLAGTGGMNTEAFF. The CDR3 DNA is TGTGCCAGCAGCTTAGCCGGGACAGGGGGAATGAACACTGAAGCTTTCTTT.

The chain is built from TRBV28 and TRBJ2-7; the match to TRBD2 covers 10 bases. The CDR3 is made up of 16 amino acids. The germline gives CDR1 MDHEN, CDR2 SYDVKM. Trimming cost V 6 bases and J 2 bases; bases outside gene matches: 10. The CDR3 DNA follows: TGTGCCAGCAGCCATTTTGGGACTAGCGTTGCCTACGAGCAGTACTTC. Amino acids: CASSHFGTSVAYEQYF.

This clone came up a few times. The chain is built from TRBV7-2 and TRBJ2-7; D is tentatively TRBD1 or TRBD2 (5 bases each). The CDR3 sequence is 16 residues long. The V end was cut by 5 bases, the J end by 0 bases, with 17 bases between. The germline V gene encodes CDR1 SGHTA and CDR2 FQGNSA. In DNA form, the CDR3 reads TGTGCCAGCAGCCCAACCGGGACGTCGAGCTCCTACGAGCAGTACTTC. It yields the protein CASSPTGTSSSYEQYF.

The chain joins TRBV6-2 or TRBV6-3 to TRBJ2-1; no firm D call. This CDR3 has 15 residues. The V end lost 2 bases, the J end lost 7 bases, and 15 bases lay between the germline ends. Germline V gene lookup returns CDR1 MNHEY and CDR2 SVGEGT. The DNA for the CDR3 is TGTGCCAGCAGTTACACTTTCGGGCGAGTAAATGAGCAGTTCTTC. Translated, it gives CASSYTFGRVNEQFF.

The rearrangement links TRBV7-2 to TRBJ2-3; no reliable D call. Germline loops: CDR1 SGHTA, CDR2 FQGNSA. The CDR3 consists of 15 residues. V lost 5 bases and J lost 2, with 14 bases in between. The CDR3 nucleotides read TGTGCCAGCAGCCCTTATATGGGTGACACAGATACGCAGTATTTT. Translating it yields CASSPYMGDTDTQYF.

The rearrangement uses TRBV24-1 and TRBJ1-2; 8 bases are shared with TRBD1. With 3 bases clipped from V and 8 bases from J, the junction kept 4 bases outside the gene matches. Germline loops: CDR1 KGHDR, CDR2 SFDVKD. This CDR3 comprises 13 residues. DNA of the CDR3: TGTGCCACCAGTGATAACGACAGGGGCGGCTACACCTTC. Residues: CATSDNDRGGYTF.